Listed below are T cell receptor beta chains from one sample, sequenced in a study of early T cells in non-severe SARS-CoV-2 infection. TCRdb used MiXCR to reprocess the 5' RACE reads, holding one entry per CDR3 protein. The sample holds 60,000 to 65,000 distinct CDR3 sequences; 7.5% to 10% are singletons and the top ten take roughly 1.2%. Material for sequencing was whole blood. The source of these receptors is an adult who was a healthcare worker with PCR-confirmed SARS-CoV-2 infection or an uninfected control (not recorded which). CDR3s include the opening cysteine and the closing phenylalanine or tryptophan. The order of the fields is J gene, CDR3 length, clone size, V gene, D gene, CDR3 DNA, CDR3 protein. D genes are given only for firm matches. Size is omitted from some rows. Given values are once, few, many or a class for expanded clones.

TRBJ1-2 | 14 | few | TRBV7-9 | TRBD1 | TGTGCCAGCAGCTCCCAGACAGGGGAGTTTGGCTACACCTTC | CASSSQTGEFGYTF
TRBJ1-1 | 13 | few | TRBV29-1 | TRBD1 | TGCAGCGTTGGGGGGACAGGTGTCACTGAAGCTTTCTTT | CSVGGTGVTEAFF
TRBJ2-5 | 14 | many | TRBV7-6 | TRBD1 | TGTGCCAGCACCTCAGACAGGGGGCGAGAGACCCAGTACTTC | CASTSDRGRETQYF
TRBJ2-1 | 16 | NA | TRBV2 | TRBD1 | TGTGCCAGCAGTGAACGACAGGGCGTCCGATACAATGAGCAGTTCTTC | CASSERQGVRYNEQFF
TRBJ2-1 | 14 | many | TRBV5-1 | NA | TGCGCCAGCAGCGCGGGACTGCATGGTGATGAGCAGTTCTTC | CASSAGLHGDEQFF
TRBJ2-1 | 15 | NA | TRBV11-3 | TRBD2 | TGTGCCAGCAGCAGATCCGGGACTAGGTACAATGAGCAGTTCTTC | CASSRSGTRYNEQFF
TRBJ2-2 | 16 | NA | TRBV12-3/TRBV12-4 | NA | TGTGCCAGCAGTTCCGGGGGATTAACGGGAACCGGGGAGCTGTTTTTT | CASSSGGLTGTGELFF
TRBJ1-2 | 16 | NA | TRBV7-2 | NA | TGTGCCAGCAGCTTACCAATGCAGGGTGCTAACTATGGCTACACCTTC | CASSLPMQGANYGYTF
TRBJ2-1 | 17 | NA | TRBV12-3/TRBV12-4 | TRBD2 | TGTGCCAGCAGTTTACAGCTACTAGCGGGGGATATCAATGAGCAGTTCTTC | CASSLQLLAGDINEQFF
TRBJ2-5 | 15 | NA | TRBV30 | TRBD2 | TGTGCCTGGAGTGTACTCGGACTAGCACAAGAGACCCAGTACTTC | CAWSVLGLAQETQYF
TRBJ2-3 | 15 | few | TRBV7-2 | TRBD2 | TGTGCCAGCAGCTCGCGGGGGGGCCCCGGAGATACGCAGTATTTT | CASSSRGGPGDTQYF
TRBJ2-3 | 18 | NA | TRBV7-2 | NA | TGTGCCAGCAGCTTACGAGGCGGTACCCCCAAAGCGGGAGATACGCAGTATTTT | CASSLRGGTPKAGDTQYF
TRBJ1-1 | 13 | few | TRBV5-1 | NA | TGCGCCAGCAGCTTGGGGGGGCCCACTGAAGCTTTCTTT | CASSLGGPTEAFF
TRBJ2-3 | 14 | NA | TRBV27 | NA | TGTGCCAGCAGTTTACTTAAGGGGACAGATACGCAGTATTTT | CASSLLKGTDTQYF
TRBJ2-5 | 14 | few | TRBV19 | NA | TGTGCCAGTAGTATAGCGGGCGGACAAGAGACCCAGTACTTC | CASSIAGGQETQYF
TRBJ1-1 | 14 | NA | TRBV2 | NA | TGTGCCAGCCAAAATTACATGGTCTTGACTGAAGCTTTCTTT | CASQNYMVLTEAFF
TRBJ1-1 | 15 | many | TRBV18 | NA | TGTGCCAGCTCACCACCTGGCAGGATGGGTACTGAAGCTTTCTTT | CASSPPGRMGTEAFF
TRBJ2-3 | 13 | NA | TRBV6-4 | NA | TGTGCCAGCAGTGACTCTGAGGGGATAGCGCAGTATTTT | CASSDSEGIAQYF
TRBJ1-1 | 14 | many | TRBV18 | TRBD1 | TGTGCCAGCTCATCCCAGGGGGCGGACACTGAAGCTTTCTTT | CASSSQGADTEAFF
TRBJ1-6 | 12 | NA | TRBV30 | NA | TGTGCCTGGTCTTATATGAGTTCACCCCTCCACTTT | CAWSYMSSPLHF
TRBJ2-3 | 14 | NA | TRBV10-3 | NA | TGTGCCATCACCGAGCGCTCTGGCACAGATACGCAGTATTTT | CAITERSGTDTQYF
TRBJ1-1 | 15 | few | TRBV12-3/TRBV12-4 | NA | TGTGCCAGCAGTCTTCGATCGACAGTGAAAGTTGAAGCTTTCTTT | CASSLRSTVKVEAFF
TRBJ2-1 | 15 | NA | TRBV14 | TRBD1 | TGTGCCAGCAGCCACCGGGACAGGGGTCACGATGAGCAGTTCTTC | CASSHRDRGHDEQFF
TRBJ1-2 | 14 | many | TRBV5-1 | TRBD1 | TGCGCCAGCAGCGCATCACAGGGGGGAGGTGGCTACACCTTC | CASSASQGGGGYTF
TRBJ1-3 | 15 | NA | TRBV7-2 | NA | TGTGCCACCAGGGCCGGGGGAATCTCTGGAAACACCATATATTTT | CATRAGGISGNTIYF
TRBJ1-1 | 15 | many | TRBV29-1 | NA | TGCAGCGTTGCTGTTGAGGCGGGGATGAACACTGAAGCTTTCTTT | CSVAVEAGMNTEAFF
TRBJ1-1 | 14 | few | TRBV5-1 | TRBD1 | TGCGCCAGCCTACCCACGGGACAGGAACTCCAAGCTTTCTTT | CASLPTGQELQAFF
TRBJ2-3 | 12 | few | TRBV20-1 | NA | TGCAGTGCTAGATGGTCGTGGGATACGCAGTATTTT | CSARWSWDTQYF
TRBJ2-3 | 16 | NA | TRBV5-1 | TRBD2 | TGCGCCAGCAGCTTGTTTGCTAGCGGGGGTCCAGATACGCAGTATTTT | CASSLFASGGPDTQYF
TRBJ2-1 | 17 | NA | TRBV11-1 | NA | TGTGCCAGCAGCTTAGGCATCAGGGGGGCCTTCGGCGATGAGCAGTTCTTC | CASSLGIRGAFGDEQFF
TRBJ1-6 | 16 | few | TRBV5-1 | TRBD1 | TGCGCCAGCAGCTTGGGAGGGGGCGACCTCGGTTCACCCCTCCACTTT | CASSLGGGDLGSPLHF